The next 21 T cell receptor beta chains were all read from a single sample in a study of blood T cell repertoires in COVID-19. Sequencing used immunoSEQ multiplex PCR; TCRdb keeps in-frame clones, though not all of them. Seen here are about 200,000 clones, roughly nine tenths observed once, and the top ten hold about 2%. Sequencing was done on a sample of peripheral blood. The origin of the receptors is a woman between 45 and 60 years old with acute or convalescent COVID-19.

V is TRBV12-3 or TRBV12-4 and J is TRBJ1-1, with 7 bases that match TRBD1. The CDR3 sequence is 13 residues long. The J segment lost 8 bases and the V segment lost 4 bases, leaving 7 bases of the junction unmatched. Here the CDR3 reads CASSYEGAREAFF. The CDR3 region has the DNA TGTGCCAGCAGTTACGAGGGGGCGAGAGAAGCTTTCTTT.

The rearrangement joins TRBV30 to TRBJ2-2; TRBD1 agrees at 8 bases. With V trimmed by 5 bases and J by 5 bases, 7 bases remained unmatched. The CDR3 loop spans 14 amino acids. Germline V gene lookup returns CDR1 GTSNPN and CDR2 SVGIG (reference sequence). The CDR3 loop reads CAWGQGAQTGELFF. The CDR3 DNA follows: TGTGCCTGGGGGCAGGGGGCGCAAACCGGGGAGCTGTTTTTT.

V usage is TRBV6-2 or TRBV6-3 and J usage is TRBJ2-7, with 8 bases that match TRBD1. Germline CDR1 is MNHEY and CDR2 is SVGEGT. The junction had 5 bases not matched to a gene; V was cut back by 4 bases and J by 0 bases. The CDR3 contains 15 residues. The CDR3 sequence is CASSSPGQVSYEQYF. The CDR3 DNA is TGTGCCAGCAGTTCCCCGGGACAGGTCTCCTACGAGCAGTACTTC.

This chain connects TRBV18 to TRBJ1-5, with no clear D. Trimming left V 2 bases short and J 3 bases short, with 8 bases between. The CDR3 runs 14 residues. CDR1 is KGHSH and CDR2 is LQKENI in the germline V gene. Here the CDR3 reads CASSPGSVNQPQHF. CDR3 DNA: TGTGCCAGCTCACCAGGTTCGGTCAATCAGCCCCAGCATTTT.

This clone was recorded once. The chain joins TRBV6-2 or TRBV6-3 to TRBJ2-7; the match to TRBD2 covers 12 bases. The V segment lost 2 bases and the J segment 0 bases; nucleotides outside the gene matches: 2. The CDR3 totals 16 residues. Per the germline V gene, CDR1 is MNHEY and CDR2 is SVGEGT. DNA for the CDR3: TGTGCCAGCAGTTACGGACTAGCGGGAAGCTCCTACGAGCAGTACTTC. This gives the protein CASSYGLAGSSYEQYF.

J is TRBJ1-2 and V is TRBV20-1; D is unresolved. The length of the CDR3 is 11 residues. CDR1 is DFQATT and CDR2 is SNEGSKA in the germline V gene (reference sequence). V dropped 5 bases and J dropped 6 bases, with 10 bases sitting between them. The CDR3 spells CSAHDTNGYTF. The CDR3 DNA reads TGCAGTGCTCACGACACGAATGGCTACACCTTC.

V usage is TRBV18 and J usage is TRBJ2-2; TRBD1 is a possible D gene (6 bases). Germline CDR1 reads KGHSH; CDR2 reads LQKENI. The CDR3 has 17 amino acids. The V and J ends lost 3 bases and 6 bases respectively, with 20 bases between them. CDR3 sequence: CASSPLSVPGVAGELFF. The CDR3 DNA reads as TGTGCCAGCTCACCGTTAAGCGTACCAGGGGTGGCCGGGGAGCTGTTTTTT.

The V call is TRBV29-1, the J call TRBJ1-2; D is perhaps TRBD1 (5 bases). The CDR3 has 12 residues. Germline values: CDR1 SQVTM, CDR2 ANQGSEA. The ends were cut back, 4 bases at V and 4 bases at J, with 10 bases in the middle. The CDR3 region is CSVVRGPYGYTF. The CDR3 DNA reads as TGCAGCGTTGTAAGGGGCCCCTATGGCTACACCTTC. Looking up the rest from reference TRBV29-1 and TRBJ1-2 gives the full variable domain: SAVISQKPSRDICQRGTSLTIQCQVDSQVTMMFWYRQQPGQSLTLIATANQGSEATYESGFVIDKFPISRPNLTFSTLTVSNMSPEDSSIYLCSVVRGPYGYTFGSGTRLTVV.

Written as DNA, the CDR3 is TGTGCCTGGGGGACAGGGTCTGAGGATCAGCCCCAGCATTTT. This codes for CAWGTGSEDQPQHF. The V and J genes are TRBV30 and TRBJ1-5; 9 nucleotides agree with TRBD1. J gave up 5 bases and V 5 bases, and 7 bases lay outside the gene matches. In germline, CDR1 is GTSNPN, CDR2 SVGIG (reference sequence). There are 14 residues in the CDR3.

This clone appeared a few times. The chain couples TRBV6-5 to TRBJ2-7; perhaps TRBD2 as D (6 bases). Trimming removed 0 bases at V and 2 bases at J, with 8 bases between. The CDR3 is made up of 14 amino acids. Germline V CDR1 and CDR2: MNHEY, SVGAGI. The CDR3 here is CASSYSRGTYEQYF. In nucleotides, the CDR3 is TGTGCCAGCAGTTACTCACGGGGGACCTACGAGCAGTACTTC.

The chain couples TRBV3-1 (or the pseudogene TRBV3-2) to TRBJ1-2; D not certain. The CDR3 consists of 14 residues. Trimming stripped 0 bases from V and 3 bases from J, with 8 bases between. The germline V gene encodes CDR1 LGHDT and CDR2 YNNKEL (reference sequence). This chain's CDR3 is CASSQDLQDYGYTF. CDR3 in DNA: TGTGCCAGCAGCCAAGATTTACAAGACTATGGCTACACCTTC.

This chain joins TRBV2 and TRBJ1-1, with a possible D match to TRBD1 (5 bases). CDR3 length: 13 residues. Trimming removed 7 bases at V and 1 base at J, with 10 bases between. Germline CDR1 SNHLY, CDR2 FYNNEI. The CDR3 bases are TGTGCCAGCAAAACAGGCCGGAACACTGAAGCTTTCTTT. Amino acids: CASKTGRNTEAFF.

CDR3 DNA sequence: TGCGCCAGCAGCCCAACGTCAGGGGGCCCTGAAGCTTTCTTT. Residues: CASSPTSGGPEAFF. The chain combines TRBV5-1 with TRBJ1-1, with 8 bases that match TRBD1. Germline CDR1 reads SGHRS; CDR2 reads YFSETQ. With 4 bases clipped from V and 6 bases from J, the junction kept 8 bases outside the gene matches. CDR3 length: 14 amino acids. The full variable domain, with the rest looked up from reference TRBV5-1 and TRBJ1-1, is KAGVTQTPRYLIKTRGQQVTLSCSPISGHRSVSWYQQTPGQGLQFLFEYFSETQRNKGNFPGRFSGRQFSNSRSEMNVSTLELGDSALYLCASSPTSGGPEAFFGQGTRLTVV.

V and J are TRBV4-1 and TRBJ2-1, with a weak D call TRBD1 (5 bases). Germline V lookup: CDR1 MGHRA, CDR2 YSYEKL. The CDR3 length is 13 residues. Deletions cut 3 bases from V and 4 bases from J, with 7 bases between. The CDR3 loop is CASSQTAYNEQFF. CDR3 nucleotides: TGCGCCAGCAGCCAGACAGCTTACAATGAGCAGTTCTTC.

The chain couples TRBV7-2 to TRBJ2-1, with D possibly matching TRBD1 (6 bases). In germline, CDR1 is SGHTA, CDR2 FQGNSA. This CDR3 contains 13 residues. Trimming took 3 bases from V and 10 from J, leaving 13 bases between them. CDR3 in amino acids: CASSFEGVGEQFF. The CDR3, as DNA: TGTGCCAGCAGCTTCGAGGGGGTTGGGGAGCAGTTCTTC. Using reference TRBV7-2 and TRBJ2-1 for the parts outside the CDR3, the full variable domain is GAGVSQSPSNKVTEKGKDVELRCDPISGHTALYWYRQSLGQGLEFLIYFQGNSAPDKSGLPSDRFSAERTGGSVSTLTIQRTQQEDSAVYLCASSFEGVGEQFFGPGTRLTVL.

This sequence joins TRBV27 and TRBJ2-1; D may be TRBD2 (6 bases). V dropped 3 bases and J dropped 0 bases, with 9 bases sitting between them. The CDR3 is made up of 15 amino acids. The V gene's germline CDR1 is MNHEY and CDR2 SMNVEV (reference sequence). The CDR3 spells CASSFAGSSYNEQFF. The DNA of the CDR3 is TGTGCCAGCAGTTTCGCGGGATCCTCCTACAATGAGCAGTTCTTC.

This clone was found many times. J is TRBJ2-1 and V is TRBV4-1; D possibly corresponds to TRBD1 (5 bases). Trimming shortened V by 0 bases and J by 10 bases, and 10 bases separated the two germline ends. Germline CDR1 reads MGHRA; CDR2 reads YSYEKL. This CDR3 has 13 amino acids. The CDR3 DNA reads as TGCGCCAGCAGCCAAGACCAGGGAAGGGAGCAGTTCTTC. This codes for CASSQDQGREQFF.

The chain is built from TRBV18 and TRBJ1-1; D remains unclear. The CDR3 totals 12 residues. The germline CDR1 and CDR2 sequences are KGHSH and LQKENI. Deletions cut 4 bases from V and 3 bases from J, with 6 bases between. The CDR3 sequence is CASSLRDTEAFF. DNA of the CDR3: TGTGCCAGCTCACTACGGGACACTGAAGCTTTCTTT.

The table lists this clone with a count of one. V is TRBV11-3 and J is TRBJ2-7, with unresolved D. V was cut by 2 bases and J by 3 bases, with 11 bases left in between. The CDR3 is 14 residues long. Germline assignment: CDR1 SGHNT and CDR2 YENEEA. The CDR3 sequence is CASSLTSGSYEQYF. The CDR3 DNA sequence: TGTGCCAGCAGCTTAACTTCGGGTAGCTACGAGCAGTACTTC.

The chain is built from TRBV19 and TRBJ2-7; the D is unclear. Between the trimmed V and J ends, which lost 6 bases and 0 bases, there was a span of 15 bases. The CDR3 extends over 15 amino acids. Germline CDR1 LNHDA, CDR2 SQIVND (reference sequence). In nucleotides, the CDR3 is TGTGCCAGTAGGATCAGTGCCCTCCCCTCCTACGAGCAGTACTTC. This encodes CASRISALPSYEQYF.

V and J are TRBV7-7 and TRBJ2-2; 9 nucleotides agree with TRBD2. Germline values: CDR1 SSHAT, CDR2 FNYEAQ (reference sequence). V trimming: 1 base; J trimming: 0 bases; junction bases outside the gene matches: 0. CDR3 length equals 16 residues. The CDR3 DNA is TGTGCCAGCAGCTTAGGGACTAGCGCGAACACCGGGGAGCTGTTTTTT. Its translation is CASSLGTSANTGELFF. Together with reference TRBV7-7 and TRBJ2-2, the CDR3 gives the full variable domain: GAGVSQSPRYKVTKRGQDVTLRCDPISSHATLYWYQQALGQGPEFLTYFNYEAQPDKSGLPSDRFSAERPEGSISTLTIQRTEQRDSAMYRCASSLGTSANTGELFFGEGSRLTVL.